Below, 17 T cell receptor beta chains from the same sample are listed, as sequenced in a study of identical twins. TCRdb passed the 5' RACE reads through MiXCR, listing each CDR3 protein once. Of under 900,000 distinct CDR3 sequences in the sample, over 9% were seen once. These data are also associated with another study on yellow fever vaccine responses in identical twins.

The sequenced sample consisted of PBMCs. The receptors were gathered from a woman between 18 and 30 years old in good health.

The rearrangement uses TRBV15 and TRBJ2-1, with 7 bases aligning to TRBD1. V lost 1 base, J lost 8 bases, and 8 bases stayed unmatched. Germline CDR1 reads LNHNV; CDR2 reads YYDKDF (reference sequence). CDR3 length: 15 amino acids. The DNA of the CDR3 is TGTGCCACCAGCAGAGGTTCAGGGGGAAGGGATGAGCAGTTCTTC. It codes for CATSRGSGGRDEQFF.

This clonotype was seen more than once but under ten times. The V and J genes are TRBV12-5 and TRBJ2-1; 7 bases match TRBD1. The CDR3 covers 16 residues. Losses at the gene ends were 5 bases for V and 0 bases for J; bases not matched to a gene: 7. Germline V gives CDR1 LGHNT, CDR2 FRNRAP. The CDR3 bases are TGTGCTAGTGGTCCCTCAGGGGGTCCCTCCTACAATGAGCAGTTCTTC. It specifies CASGPSGGPSYNEQFF.

This clonotype was detected a few times. The genes are TRBV6-5 and TRBJ2-1, with D hard to call. CDR1 and CDR2 (germline): MNHEY, SVGAGI. V dropped 4 bases and J dropped 3 bases, with 10 bases sitting between them. This CDR3 has 14 residues. The CDR3 DNA reads TGTGCCAGCAGTTTTCGGTCTAACTACAATGAGCAGTTCTTC. This sequence encodes CASSFRSNYNEQFF.

This clonotype occurred a few times. The J gene is TRBJ2-7, the V gene TRBV25-1, with 9 bases matching TRBD1. The V gene end was trimmed by 1 base and the J gene end by 0 bases; junction bases not matched to a gene: 7. The CDR3 has 17 amino acids. From germline, CDR1 is MGHDK and CDR2 SYGVNS. The CDR3 nucleotides read TGTGCCAGCAGTGAATTCGCTGGGACAGGGACCTCCTACGAGCAGTACTTC. As protein: CASSEFAGTGTSYEQYF.

This clonotype was observed a handful of times. The chain combines TRBV29-1 with TRBJ1-2; TRBD1 might be the D (6 bases). Trimming removed 7 bases at V and 4 bases at J, with 16 bases between. The length of the CDR3 is 13 residues. The germline V gene has CDR1 SQVTM and CDR2 ANQGSEA. The CDR3 region is CSALRDTAYGYTF. CDR3 in DNA: TGCAGCGCCCTCCGGGACACAGCCTATGGCTACACCTTC.

This clonotype was counted between two and nine times. The J gene is TRBJ2-1, the V gene TRBV24-1, with 7 bases that match TRBD2. The CDR3 loop spans 14 amino acids. Losses at the gene ends were 5 bases for V and 7 bases for J; bases not matched to a gene: 7. Germline V gene lookup returns CDR1 KGHDR and CDR2 SFDVKD. The CDR3 here is CATSVFGGMNEQFF. The CDR3 nucleotides are TGTGCCACCAGTGTATTCGGGGGGATGAATGAGCAGTTCTTC.

This clonotype was seen repeatedly, ten times or more. The chain couples TRBV7-8 to TRBJ2-2, with D tentatively TRBD2 (8 bases). The CDR3 has 15 amino acids. Trimming took 6 bases from V and 4 from J, leaving 15 bases between them. CDR1 and CDR2 from the germline V gene are SGHVS and FQNEAQ. The CDR3 loop is CASSSGTASTGELFF. DNA of the CDR3: TGTGCCAGCAGTAGCGGGACAGCTTCCACCGGGGAGCTGTTTTTT.

This clonotype was detected only a few times. This chain links TRBV12-3 or TRBV12-4 with TRBJ1-1; D unclear. The CDR3 runs to 16 residues. V shed 5 bases and J shed 3 bases, with 19 bases lying between them. CDR3 sequence (DNA): TGTGCCAGCAGTCCTCGAACAGTCGCCCCTGACACTGAAGCTTTCTTT. The encoded protein is CASSPRTVAPDTEAFF.

The V gene is TRBV9, the J gene TRBJ1-3; D unresolved. Germline CDR1 is SGDLS and CDR2 is YYNGEE. Trimming pared 0 bases from V and 0 bases from J, leaving 10 bases between. The CDR3 is 16 amino acids. CDR3 residues: CASSVGAASSGNTIYF. For the CDR3, the DNA is TGTGCCAGCAGCGTAGGGGCAGCGAGCTCTGGAAACACCATATATTTT.

The chain has TRBV7-8 and TRBJ2-7; no clear D gene. The germline V and J ends were trimmed by 3 bases and 2 bases, with 8 bases remaining between them. This CDR3 is built from 13 residues. The germline CDR1 and CDR2 sequences are SGHVS and FQNEAQ. The CDR3 sequence is CASSFSWTYEQYF. As DNA, the CDR3 is TGTGCCAGCAGCTTCTCCTGGACCTACGAGCAGTACTTC.

This clonotype was counted many times. This sequence joins TRBV29-1 and TRBJ2-3, with D perhaps TRBD1 (6 bases). Germline V CDR1 and CDR2: SQVTM, ANQGSEA. The CDR3 contains 15 residues. V lost 3 bases, J lost 0 bases, and 13 bases lay in between. The DNA for the CDR3 is TGCAGCGTTGAGGTTTTGGGGGCGAGCACAGATACGCAGTATTTT. It is translated as CSVEVLGASTDTQYF.

The chain uses TRBV5-1 and TRBJ2-2; a possible D gene is TRBD2 (6 bases). The V and J ends lost 4 bases and 5 bases respectively, with 18 bases between them. Germline V CDR1 and CDR2: SGHRS, YFSETQ. This CDR3 region has 16 residues. The CDR3 sequence: CASSPRPREVTGELFF. CDR3 nucleotide sequence: TGCGCCAGCAGCCCAAGGCCGAGGGAGGTTACCGGGGAGCTGTTTTTT.

This chain connects TRBV11-2 to TRBJ2-2; TRBD2 aligns across 7 bases. In germline, CDR1 is SGHAT, CDR2 FQNNGV. This CDR3 is built from 15 residues. V lost 5 bases to trimming and J lost 6 bases; unmatched junction nucleotides: 9. CDR3 sequence: CASSAGVSRSGELFF. Here the CDR3 DNA reads TGTGCCAGCAGCGCGGGGGTTTCGAGGTCCGGGGAGCTGTTTTTT. The variable domain in full, with the rest retrieved from reference TRBV11-2 and TRBJ2-2, is EAGVAQSPRYKIIEKRQSVAFWCNPISGHATLYWYQQILGQGPKLLIQFQNNGVVDDSQLPKDRFSAERLKGVDSTLKIQPAKLEDSAVYLCASSAGVSRSGELFFGEGSRLTVL.

This clonotype occurred a few times. V and J are TRBV2 and TRBJ2-1; TRBD2 matches 9 bases. Germline CDR1 reads SNHLY; CDR2 reads FYNNEI. This CDR3 region has 16 residues. V shed 8 bases and J 0 bases; nucleotides not matched to a gene: 8. The CDR3, as DNA: TGTGCCAGCCGTCTGGTAGCGGGAGTCTCCTACAATGAGCAGTTCTTC. It is translated as CASRLVAGVSYNEQFF.

This clonotype was seen at least ten times. This chain links TRBV12-3 or TRBV12-4 with TRBJ1-1; tentatively, D is TRBD1 (5 bases). With 3 bases removed from V and 5 bases from J, the gap between germline ends came to 10 bases. The CDR3 sequence is 13 residues long. CDR3 nucleotide sequence: TGTGCCAGCAGTTTTGGGGGGGTTACTGAAGCTTTCTTT. Protein product: CASSFGGVTEAFF.

CDR3 nucleotide sequence: TGTGCCAGCCTAAAGGTGGGGGTGGTGAGAGCTTTCTTT. Its translation: CASLKVGVVRAFF. This chain connects TRBV5-6 to TRBJ1-1, with a possible D match to TRBD1 (5 bases). There are 13 residues in the CDR3. Trimming shortened V by 7 bases and J by 10 bases, and 20 bases separated the two germline ends. CDR1 is SGHDT and CDR2 is YYEEEE in the germline V gene.

J is TRBJ2-3 and V is TRBV7-3; TRBD2 agrees at 8 bases. J was trimmed by 6 bases and V by 2 bases; bases with no gene match: 4. Looked up from germline, CDR1 is SGHTA and CDR2 is FQGTGA. CDR3 length: 14 amino acids. The CDR3, as DNA: TGTGCCAGCAGCTTACTAGCGGGCATTGATACGCAGTATTTT. It is translated as CASSLLAGIDTQYF. Filled out from reference TRBV7-3 and TRBJ2-3, the complete variable domain reads GAGVSQTPSNKVTEKGKYVELRCDPISGHTALYWYRQSLGQGPEFLIYFQGTGAADDSGLPNDRFFAVRPEGSVSTLKIQRTERGDSAVYLCASSLLAGIDTQYFGPGTRLTVL.